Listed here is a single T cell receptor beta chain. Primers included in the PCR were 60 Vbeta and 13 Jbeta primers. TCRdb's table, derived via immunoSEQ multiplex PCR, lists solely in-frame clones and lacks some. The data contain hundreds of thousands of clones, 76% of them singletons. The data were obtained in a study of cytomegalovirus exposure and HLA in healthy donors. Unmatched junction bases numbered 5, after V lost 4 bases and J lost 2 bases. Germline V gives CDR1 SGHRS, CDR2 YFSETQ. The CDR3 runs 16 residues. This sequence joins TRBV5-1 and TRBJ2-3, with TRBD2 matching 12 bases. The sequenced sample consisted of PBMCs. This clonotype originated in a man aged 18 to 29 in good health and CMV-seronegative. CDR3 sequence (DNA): TGCGCCAGCAGCCTCAGGACTAGCGGGATCACAGATACGCAGTATTTT. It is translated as CASSLRTSGITDTQYF.